This is a list of T cell receptor beta chains from one sample in a study of cytomegalovirus exposure and HLA in healthy donors. Method: immunoSEQ multiplex PCR; TCRdb's copy keeps in-frame clones and lacks some. The repertoire holds fewer than 250,000 clones, with over 65% as singletons. The sample was PBMCs. The receptors were sampled from a woman aged 18-29 years in good health and CMV-seronegative. CDR3s include the opening cysteine and the closing phenylalanine or tryptophan. A D gene is named only where the DNA matches it firmly. Only some rows state a clone size, as once, few, many or a class for expanded clones.

clone size,D gene,V gene,J gene,CDR3 DNA,CDR3 protein
-,TRBD1,TRBV7-9,TRBJ2-1,TGTGCCAGCAACCCAGGGGACAGGATTAACAATGAGCAGTTCTTC,CASNPGDRINNEQFF
-,TRBD1,TRBV25-1,TRBJ2-1,TGTGCCAGCAGTGGATCAACGGGACAGGGGTTTGTGAATGAGCAGTTCTTC,CASSGSTGQGFVNEQFF
many,TRBD1,TRBV28,TRBJ2-7,TGTGCCAGCAGTTTGGCCGGGCCGGGACAGGGCTACGAGCAGTACTTC,CASSLAGPGQGYEQYF
-,TRBD2,TRBV18,TRBJ2-2,TGTGCCAGCTCACCCCCCCTAGCGGCCGGGGAGCTGTTTTTT,CASSPPLAAGELFF
-,-,TRBV5-5,TRBJ1-5,TGTGCCAGCAGCTCGGGGGCAGTGAATCAGCCCCAGCATTTT,CASSSGAVNQPQHF
-,-,TRBV2,TRBJ2-7,TGTGCCAGCAGGATTACCTACGAGCAGTACTTC,CASRITYEQYF
-,-,TRBV10-3,TRBJ1-5,TGTGCCATCAGCCAGGGGACACAGCAAACCAATCAGCCCCAGCATTTT,CAISQGTQQTNQPQHF
few,-,TRBV5-1,TRBJ1-2,TGCGCCAGCAGCTTGGATCAGGGGAGTAACTATGGCTACACCTTC,CASSLDQGSNYGYTF
-,-,TRBV4-1,TRBJ2-5,TGCGCCAGCAGCCAAGGGGACCAACAGGGTTGGGAGACCCAGTACTTC,CASSQGDQQGWETQYF
-,-,TRBV19,TRBJ1-2,TGTGCCAGTAGTATAGTAAGGGCGGCGTCGGGCTACACCTTC,CASSIVRAASGYTF
-,-,TRBV30,TRBJ1-2,TGTGCCTGGAGGCATTCCCATAACTATGGCTACACCTTC,CAWRHSHNYGYTF
-,-,TRBV4-1,TRBJ1-1,TGCGCCAGCAGCCAGGGGGGGGCAAACACTGAAGCTTTCTTT,CASSQGGANTEAFF
-,TRBD2,TRBV2,TRBJ2-1,TGTGCCAGCAGTTGGACTAGCGGGAGGTTACATGAGCAGTTCTTC,CASSWTSGRLHEQFF
few,-,TRBV12-5,TRBJ1-1,TGTGCTAGTGGGCGTACGGAGAACACTGAAGCTTTCTTT,CASGRTENTEAFF
-,-,TRBV7-2,TRBJ1-5,TGTGCCAGCAGCTTACAGGCTAATCAGCCCCAGCATTTT,CASSLQANQPQHF
-,-,TRBV10-2,TRBJ1-1,TGCGCCAGCAATAGCATGGGAACTGAAGCTTTCTTT,CASNSMGTEAFF
once,TRBD1,TRBV5-1,TRBJ2-7,TGCGCCAGCAGCCCCGACAGGGGAGGAGGGTACGAGCAGTACTTC,CASSPDRGGGYEQYF
-,-,TRBV18,TRBJ2-2,TGTGCCAGCTCACCATTCCCCCCTACCCAGGGTAACACCGGGGAGCTGTTTTTT,CASSPFPPTQGNTGELFF
few,TRBD1,TRBV6-6,TRBJ1-2,TGTGCCAGCAGTCGGGACAGGGGTGTTGGCTACACCTTC,CASSRDRGVGYTF
-,-,TRBV2,TRBJ1-2,TGTGCCAGCAGTGAGGAAGCAGGCTATGGCTACACCTTC,CASSEEAGYGYTF
-,-,TRBV11-2,TRBJ1-1,TGTGCCAGCAGCTCCCGGGACAAAGTGCGTCGGTCAGCTGAAGCTTTCTTT,CASSSRDKVRRSAEAFF
-,-,TRBV11-2,TRBJ2-1,TGTGCCAGCAGCTTATTGGCGCAGCCGTTCTTC,CASSLLAQPFF
-,-,TRBV2,TRBJ1-5,TGTGCCAGCAGTGAACAGGGCGGGCTTAGCAATCAGCCCCAGCATTTT,CASSEQGGLSNQPQHF
-,-,TRBV6-5,TRBJ2-1,TGTGCCAGCAGTCCGACCCTGGGGGGGCAGTTCTTC,CASSPTLGGQFF
-,TRBD1,TRBV15,TRBJ2-7,TGTGCCACCAGCAGAGAATGGGACAGCTCCTACGAGCAGTACTTC,CATSREWDSSYEQYF
-,-,TRBV4-1,TRBJ2-7,TGCGCCAGCAGCCAAAGGAGGACAGAGAGCTCCTACGAGCAGTACTTC,CASSQRRTESSYEQYF
-,-,TRBV5-1,TRBJ1-5,TGCGCCAGCAGCTTGGAACGTGGTCAGCCCCAGCATTTT,CASSLERGQPQHF
-,-,TRBV19,TRBJ1-5,TGTGCCAGTAGTCTACAGGGCCGTAGTCAGCCCCAGCGTTTT,CASSLQGRSQPQRF
-,-,TRBV4-1,TRBJ1-1,TGCGCCAGCAGCCAAGAGAAGGGAAGGACTGAAGCTTTCTTT,CASSQEKGRTEAFF
-,TRBD2,TRBV29-1,TRBJ2-7,TGCAGCGCCGAGCGGGAGTCGGGCTCCGAGCAGTACTTC,CSAERESGSEQYF
-,-,TRBV11-2,TRBJ2-1,TGTGCCAGCAGCTTAGATGGGTGGGTCTACAATGAGCAGTTCTTC,CASSLDGWVYNEQFF
-,-,TRBV9,TRBJ1-2,TGTGCCAGCTCCCGACGTGGTTATGGCTACACCTTC,CASSRRGYGYTF
-,-,TRBV29-1,TRBJ2-2,TGCAGCGCTTGGGGGGCCGGGGAGCTGTTTTTT,CSAWGAGELFF
-,TRBD2,TRBV5-1,TRBJ2-3,TGCGCCAGCAGCTCCCATGGCGGGAGCAGCACAGATACGCAGTATTTT,CASSSHGGSSTDTQYF
-,-,TRBV19,TRBJ2-5,TGTGCCAGTAGTTCTTCTGGGGGAGAGACCCAGTACTTC,CASSSSGGETQYF
-,TRBD2,TRBV9,TRBJ2-7,TGTGCCAGCAGCGTAGGGACTAGCGGGAGGAGCTACGAGCAGTACTTC,CASSVGTSGRSYEQYF
-,-,TRBV29-1,TRBJ2-5,TGCAGCGCCTCAGGTTCCCAAGAGACCCAGTACTTC,CSASGSQETQYF
-,-,TRBV25-1,TRBJ2-7,TGTGCCAGCACGGCCAATTCGGACCCCTACGAGCAGTACTTC,CASTANSDPYEQYF
-,TRBD1,TRBV2,TRBJ2-5,TGTGCCACTTCAGGGGGCGATGAGACCCAGTACTTC,CATSGGDETQYF
-,-,TRBV27,TRBJ1-3,TGTGCCAGCAGTTTGAATATCGCCGGGGGGGCCATATATTTT,CASSLNIAGGAIYF
-,TRBD2,TRBV30,TRBJ2-2,TGTGCCTGGAGTCGGGGACTAGTGGACCCGAACACCGGGGAGCTGTTTTTT,CAWSRGLVDPNTGELFF
-,-,TRBV7-6,TRBJ1-1,TGTGCCAGCAGTTCACAGGAGAACACTGAAGCTTTCTTT,CASSSQENTEAFF
-,-,TRBV7-3,TRBJ2-1,TGTGCCAGCAGCTTAACAAGTCTAGGTGGGACCGATGAGCAGTTCTTC,CASSLTSLGGTDEQFF
-,-,TRBV4-1,TRBJ2-1,TGCGCCAGCAGCTTTTTCTCGGGAGAGCAGTTCTTC,CASSFFSGEQFF
few,-,TRBV19,TRBJ1-5,TGTGCCAGTAGTATAATACAGGGAAATCAGCCCCAGCATTTT,CASSIIQGNQPQHF
-,-,TRBV6-1,TRBJ1-1,TGTGCCAGCAACGGGCAGCTGGGAACTATTACTGAAGCTTTCTTT,CASNGQLGTITEAFF
-,-,TRBV6-1,TRBJ1-2,TGTGCCAGCAGTGAAAGAAACCTCCATGGCTACACCTTC,CASSERNLHGYTF
-,-,TRBV10-1,TRBJ2-7,TGCGCCAGCAGTGAGTCGGCAGGATCCTACGAGCAGTACTTC,CASSESAGSYEQYF
-,-,TRBV5-4,TRBJ2-3,TGTGCCAGCAGCTTGCGGCCAGATACGCAGTATTTT,CASSLRPDTQYF
-,-,TRBV9,TRBJ2-7,TGTGCCAGCAGCCCGGGTCCCGTCACCTACGAGCAGTACTTC,CASSPGPVTYEQYF
-,-,TRBV9,TRBJ1-1,TGTGCCAGCAGCCGTAGGGGGGCTAACACTGAAGCTTTCTTT,CASSRRGANTEAFF
-,-,TRBV28,TRBJ1-5,TGTGCCAGCACTTATCCCCGGGGCCCGAGCAATCAGCCCCAGCATTTT,CASTYPRGPSNQPQHF
-,-,TRBV7-6,TRBJ1-1,TGTGCCAGCAGCTTTACAGTGAACACTGAAGCTTTCTTT,CASSFTVNTEAFF
-,-,TRBV11-2,TRBJ2-2,TGTGCCAGCAGCCACTGGGGGGGCCTCAACACCGGGGAGCTGTTTTTT,CASSHWGGLNTGELFF
-,-,TRBV7-8,TRBJ1-2,TGTGCCAGCAGCCCCGGGACGGAACTCTATGGCTACACCTTC,CASSPGTELYGYTF
few,-,TRBV11-2,TRBJ1-2,TGTGCCAGCAGCATAGACAGAAACTATGGCTACACCTTC,CASSIDRNYGYTF
-,-,TRBV18,TRBJ2-2,TGTGCCAGCTCACCACGGGGGACCGGGGAGCTGTTTTTT,CASSPRGTGELFF
-,-,TRBV15,TRBJ1-5,TGTGCCACCAGCAGAGATAAGAGTCAGCCCCAGCATTTT,CATSRDKSQPQHF
-,TRBD2,TRBV5-1,TRBJ2-7,TGCGCCAGCAGCTCGCCAGCGGGAGGCTACCGTTACGAGCAGTACTTC,CASSSPAGGYRYEQYF
-,TRBD1,TRBV30,TRBJ2-5,TGTGCTGCCGGGGGACAGGGCTCTTCCCAGTACTTC,CAAGGQGSSQYF